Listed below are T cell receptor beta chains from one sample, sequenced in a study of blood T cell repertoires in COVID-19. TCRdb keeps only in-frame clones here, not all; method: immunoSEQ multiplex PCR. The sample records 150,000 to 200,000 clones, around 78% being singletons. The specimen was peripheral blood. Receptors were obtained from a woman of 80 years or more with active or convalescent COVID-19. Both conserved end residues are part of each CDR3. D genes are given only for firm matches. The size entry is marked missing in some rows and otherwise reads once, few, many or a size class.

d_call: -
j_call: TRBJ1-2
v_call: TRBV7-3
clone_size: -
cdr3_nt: TGTGCCAGCAGCTTAACGACGGGTTCTGGCTACACCTTC
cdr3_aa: CASSLTTGSGYTF

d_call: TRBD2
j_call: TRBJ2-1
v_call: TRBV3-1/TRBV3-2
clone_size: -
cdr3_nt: TGTGCCAGCAGCCAAGAGAGGGACTACGTCACCTACAATGAGCAGTTCTTC
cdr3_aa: CASSQERDYVTYNEQFF

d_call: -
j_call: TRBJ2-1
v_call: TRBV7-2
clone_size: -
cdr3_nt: TGTGCCAGCAGCTTATACAAATACAATGAGCAGTTCTTC
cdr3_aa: CASSLYKYNEQFF

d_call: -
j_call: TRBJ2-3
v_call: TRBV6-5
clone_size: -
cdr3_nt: TGTGCCAGCAGCCTCCCAGGCGACCCGCCGGATACGCAGTATTTT
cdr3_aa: CASSLPGDPPDTQYF

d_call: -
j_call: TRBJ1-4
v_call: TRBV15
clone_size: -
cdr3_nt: TGTGCCACCAGCAGGACGGACAGAGGGGAAAAACTGTTTTTT
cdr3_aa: CATSRTDRGEKLFF

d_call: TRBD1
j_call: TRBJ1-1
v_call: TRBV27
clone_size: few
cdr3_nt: TGTGCCAGCAGTTTACAGGGGGCGGGCACTGAAGCTTTCTTT
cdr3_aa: CASSLQGAGTEAFF

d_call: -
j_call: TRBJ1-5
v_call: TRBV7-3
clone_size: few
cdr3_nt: TGTGCCAGCAGCCCAATGACAGGTTTCAATCAGCCCCAGCATTTT
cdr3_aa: CASSPMTGFNQPQHF

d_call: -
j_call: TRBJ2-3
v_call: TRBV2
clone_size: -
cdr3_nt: TGTGCCAGCAGTGAAATAGAAAGAGATACGCAGTATTTT
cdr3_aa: CASSEIERDTQYF

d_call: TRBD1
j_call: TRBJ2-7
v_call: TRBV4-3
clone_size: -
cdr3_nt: TGCGCCAGCAGCACAGGACAGGGGCTGGGCGAGCAGTACTTC
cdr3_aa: CASSTGQGLGEQYF

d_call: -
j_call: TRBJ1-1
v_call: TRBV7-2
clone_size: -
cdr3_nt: TGTGCCAGCAGCTCAGAGGGACGGGGGAATGCTGAAGCTTTCTTT
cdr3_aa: CASSSEGRGNAEAFF

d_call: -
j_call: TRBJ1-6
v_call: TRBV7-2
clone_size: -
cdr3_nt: TGTGCCAGCAGCTTATCCTACGGGGGAAATAATTCACCCCTCCACTTT
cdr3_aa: CASSLSYGGNNSPLHF

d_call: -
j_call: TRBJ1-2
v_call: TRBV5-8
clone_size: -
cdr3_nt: TGTGCCAGCAAGGCATTAGCTGGTTGGGACTATGGCTACACCTTC
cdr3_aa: CASKALAGWDYGYTF

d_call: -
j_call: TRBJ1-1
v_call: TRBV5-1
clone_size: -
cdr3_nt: TGCGCCAGCAGCTTGGTCTTGGGAGCCACTGAAGCTTTCTTT
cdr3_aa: CASSLVLGATEAFF

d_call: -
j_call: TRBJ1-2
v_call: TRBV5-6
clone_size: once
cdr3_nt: TGTGCCAGCAGCAGCCATAGCGGCTATGGCTACACCTTC
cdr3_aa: CASSSHSGYGYTF

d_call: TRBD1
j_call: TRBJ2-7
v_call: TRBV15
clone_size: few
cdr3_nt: TGTGCCACCAGCCTCAGGACAGGCTACCTCTACGAGCAGTACTTC
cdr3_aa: CATSLRTGYLYEQYF

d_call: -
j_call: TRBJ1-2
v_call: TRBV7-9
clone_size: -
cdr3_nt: TGTGCCAGCAGCTTATCTGCGGGCTACACCTTC
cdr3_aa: CASSLSAGYTF

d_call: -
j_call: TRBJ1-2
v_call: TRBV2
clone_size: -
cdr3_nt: TGTGCCAGCAGTGAAGTTACAGGCTATGGCTACACCTTC
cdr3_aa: CASSEVTGYGYTF

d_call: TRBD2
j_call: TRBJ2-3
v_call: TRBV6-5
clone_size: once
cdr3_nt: TGTGCCAGCAGCCGTAGCGGGGGCGCAGATACGCAGTATTTT
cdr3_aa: CASSRSGGADTQYF

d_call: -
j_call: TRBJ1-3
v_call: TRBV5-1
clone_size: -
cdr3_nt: TGCGCCAGCAGCTTGGTGGGGGGAGACATCTCTGGAAACACCATATATTTT
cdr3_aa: CASSLVGGDISGNTIYF

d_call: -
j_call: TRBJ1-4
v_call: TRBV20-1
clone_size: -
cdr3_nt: TGCAGTGCTAGTTCGCCAGTTGCAACTAATGAAAAACTGTTTTTT
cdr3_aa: CSASSPVATNEKLFF

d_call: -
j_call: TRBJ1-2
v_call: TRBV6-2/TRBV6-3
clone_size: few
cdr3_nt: TGTGCCAGCAGTTACTATCCGGGGGACTATGGCTACACCTTC
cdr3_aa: CASSYYPGDYGYTF

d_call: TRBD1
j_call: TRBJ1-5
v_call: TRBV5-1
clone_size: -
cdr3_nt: TGCGCCAGCAGCCCCGGACAGGGTTATCAGCCCCAGCATTTT
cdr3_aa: CASSPGQGYQPQHF

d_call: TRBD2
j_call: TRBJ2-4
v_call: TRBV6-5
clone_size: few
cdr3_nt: TGTGCCAGCAGTTACTCACGGGGGGGACAAGACATTCAGTACTTC
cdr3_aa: CASSYSRGGQDIQYF

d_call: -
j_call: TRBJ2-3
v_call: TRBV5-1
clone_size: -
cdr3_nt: TGCGCCAGCAGCTCCCTGACTGGCCGGGGAGATACGCAGTATTTT
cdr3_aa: CASSSLTGRGDTQYF

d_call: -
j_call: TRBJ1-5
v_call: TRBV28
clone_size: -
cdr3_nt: TGTGCCAGCAGTTTAACCGGAGAGGGTCAGCCCCAGCATTTT
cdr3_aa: CASSLTGEGQPQHF

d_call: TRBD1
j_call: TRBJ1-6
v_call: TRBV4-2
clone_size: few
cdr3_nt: TGTGCCAGCAGCACAAGGGACAGGGGTGATTCACCCCTCCACTTT
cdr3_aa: CASSTRDRGDSPLHF

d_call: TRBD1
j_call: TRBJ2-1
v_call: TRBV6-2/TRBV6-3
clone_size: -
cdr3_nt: TGTGCCAGCAGTTATACCTTGGACAGGGGGCAAGGCAATGAGCAGTTCTTC
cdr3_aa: CASSYTLDRGQGNEQFF

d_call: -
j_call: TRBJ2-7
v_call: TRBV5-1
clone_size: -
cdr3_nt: TGCGCCAGCAGCCCCCCCCGGGGGGCTCCTTCCGAGCAGTACTTC
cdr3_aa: CASSPPRGAPSEQYF

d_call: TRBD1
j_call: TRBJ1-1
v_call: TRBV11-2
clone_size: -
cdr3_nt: TGTGCCAGCAGCCCGACAGGGGGTGGCACTGAAGCTTTCTTT
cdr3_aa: CASSPTGGGTEAFF

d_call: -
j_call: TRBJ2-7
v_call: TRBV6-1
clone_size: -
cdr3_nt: TGTGCCAGCAGTGAATTTGACAGATTCTCCTACGAGCAGTACTTC
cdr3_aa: CASSEFDRFSYEQYF

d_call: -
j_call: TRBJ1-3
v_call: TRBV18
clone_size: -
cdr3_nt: TGTGCCAGCTCACCGGTCTCTAGCTCTGGAAACACCATATATTTT
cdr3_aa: CASSPVSSSGNTIYF

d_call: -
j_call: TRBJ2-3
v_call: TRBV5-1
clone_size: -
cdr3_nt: TGCGCCAGCAGCCTCCTAGCTTTAGATACGCAGTATTTT
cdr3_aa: CASSLLALDTQYF

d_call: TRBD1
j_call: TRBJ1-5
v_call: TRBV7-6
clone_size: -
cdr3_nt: TGTGCCAGCAGCCCAGGGACAGGGAGTCAGCCCCAGCATTTT
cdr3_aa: CASSPGTGSQPQHF

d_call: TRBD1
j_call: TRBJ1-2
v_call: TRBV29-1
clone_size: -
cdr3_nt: TGCAGCGTCAGACAGGGGGATGGCTATGGCTACACCTTC
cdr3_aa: CSVRQGDGYGYTF

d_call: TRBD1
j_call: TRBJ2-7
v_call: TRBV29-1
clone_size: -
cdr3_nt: TGCAGCGTTGAGGCTGGCAGGGGGAGCGAGCAGTACTTC
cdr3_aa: CSVEAGRGSEQYF

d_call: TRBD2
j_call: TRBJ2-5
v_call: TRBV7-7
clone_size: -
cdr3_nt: TGTGCCAGCAGCTTAGAACTAGCGGGGGGGTTGCAAGAGACCCAGTACTTC
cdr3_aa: CASSLELAGGLQETQYF

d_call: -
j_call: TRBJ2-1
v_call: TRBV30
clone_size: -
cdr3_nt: TGTGCCTGGAGGCTAGGGGCCACGCCGTTCTTC
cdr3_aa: CAWRLGATPFF

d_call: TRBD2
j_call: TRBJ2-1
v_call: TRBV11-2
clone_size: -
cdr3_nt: TGTGCCAGCAGTCCCATGCTAGCGGGGTATAATGAGCAGTTCTTC
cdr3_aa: CASSPMLAGYNEQFF

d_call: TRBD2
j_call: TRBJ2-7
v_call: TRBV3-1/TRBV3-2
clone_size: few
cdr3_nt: TGTGCCAGCAGCCAAGAGTGGTCTAGCGGCTACGAGCAGTACTTC
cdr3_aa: CASSQEWSSGYEQYF

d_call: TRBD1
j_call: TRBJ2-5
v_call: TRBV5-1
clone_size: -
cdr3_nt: TGCGCCAGCAGCCCCGGGACAGCCGAAGAGACCCAGTACTTC
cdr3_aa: CASSPGTAEETQYF

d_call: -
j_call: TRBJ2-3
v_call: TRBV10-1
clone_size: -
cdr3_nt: TGCGCCAAGACTAGTAAAGAACAAGATACGCAGTATTTT
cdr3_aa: CAKTSKEQDTQYF

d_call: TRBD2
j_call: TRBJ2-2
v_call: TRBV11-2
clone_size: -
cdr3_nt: TGTGCCAGCAGCTTATTTAGCGGGGGGGCCGTCGGGGAGCTGTTTTTT
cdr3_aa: CASSLFSGGAVGELFF

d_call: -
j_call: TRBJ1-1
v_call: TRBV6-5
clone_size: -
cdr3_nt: TGTGCCAGCAGTTGGGATGGGGGGGGTAGGACTGAAGCTTTCTTT
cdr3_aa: CASSWDGGGRTEAFF

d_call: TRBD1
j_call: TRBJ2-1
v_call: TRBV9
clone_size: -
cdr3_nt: TGTGCCAGCAGCAGGGACAGCGCGGTCGATGAGCAGTTCTTC
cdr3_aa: CASSRDSAVDEQFF

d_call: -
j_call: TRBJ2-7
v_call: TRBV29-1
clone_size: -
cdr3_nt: TGCAGCGTTGTCGACCGACAGGGACTCACCTACGAGCAGTACTTC
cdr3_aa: CSVVDRQGLTYEQYF

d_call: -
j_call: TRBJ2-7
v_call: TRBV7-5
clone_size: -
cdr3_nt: TGTGCCAGAAGCTTAGAGCTGTCGGGGGGAAGCTCCTACGAGCAGTACTTC
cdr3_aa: CARSLELSGGSSYEQYF

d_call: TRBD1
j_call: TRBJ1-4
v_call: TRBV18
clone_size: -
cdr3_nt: TGTGCCAGCTCAGCGTCCCGGGACAGGGTAACTAATGAAAAACTGTTTTTT
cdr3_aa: CASSASRDRVTNEKLFF

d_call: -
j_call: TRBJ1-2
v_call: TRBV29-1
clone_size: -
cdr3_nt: TGCAGCGTTGAAGGGACAACGGCAAACTATGGCTACACCTTC
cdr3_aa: CSVEGTTANYGYTF

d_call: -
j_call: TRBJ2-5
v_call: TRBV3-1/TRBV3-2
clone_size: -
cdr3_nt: TGTGCCAGCAGCCAACCCCTGGCAGTGAAAGAGACCCAGTACTTC
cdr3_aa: CASSQPLAVKETQYF

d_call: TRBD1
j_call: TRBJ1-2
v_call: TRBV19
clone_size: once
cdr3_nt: TGTGCCAGTAGTATACGGCAGGGGGCTGTTGGCTACACCTTC
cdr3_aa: CASSIRQGAVGYTF

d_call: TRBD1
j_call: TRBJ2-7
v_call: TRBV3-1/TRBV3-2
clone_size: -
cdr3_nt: TGTGCCAGCAGCCCGAGCCCGGACAGGGGCGCCTACGAGCAGTACTTC
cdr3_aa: CASSPSPDRGAYEQYF

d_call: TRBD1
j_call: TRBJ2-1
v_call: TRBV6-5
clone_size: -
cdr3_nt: TGTGCCAGCAGTCCGCCGGGACAGGGTGCCCATGAGCAGTTCTTC
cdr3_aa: CASSPPGQGAHEQFF

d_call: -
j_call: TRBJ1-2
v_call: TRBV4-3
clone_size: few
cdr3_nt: TGCGCCAGCAGCCAAGACATATGGCAGGGACTTTCTAACTATGGCTACACCTTC
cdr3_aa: CASSQDIWQGLSNYGYTF

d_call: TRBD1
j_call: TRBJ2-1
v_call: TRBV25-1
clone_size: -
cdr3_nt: TGTGCCAGCAGTCCCGGGACAGCCCAAGTCTTC
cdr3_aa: CASSPGTAQVF

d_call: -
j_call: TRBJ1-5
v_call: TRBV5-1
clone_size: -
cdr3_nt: TGCGCCAGCAGCTTGGACGGTAATAGCAATCAGCCCCAGCATTTT
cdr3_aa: CASSLDGNSNQPQHF

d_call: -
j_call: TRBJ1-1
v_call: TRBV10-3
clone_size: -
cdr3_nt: TGTGCCATCCGGAACAGAGACACTGAAGCTTTCTTT
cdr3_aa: CAIRNRDTEAFF

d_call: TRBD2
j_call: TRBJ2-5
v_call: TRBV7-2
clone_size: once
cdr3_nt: TGTGCCAGCAGACCAGGGCTCCCGGGGGGGCAAGGGACCCAGTACTTC
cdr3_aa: CASRPGLPGGQGTQYF

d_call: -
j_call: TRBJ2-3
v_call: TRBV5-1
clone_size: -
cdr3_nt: TGCGCCAGCAGCGCAGGGTCCGTGACAGATACGCAGTATTTT
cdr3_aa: CASSAGSVTDTQYF

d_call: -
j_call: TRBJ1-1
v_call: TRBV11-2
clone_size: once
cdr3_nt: TGTGCCAGCAGAACACCCCGGGGGAACACTGAAGCTTTCTTT
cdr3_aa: CASRTPRGNTEAFF